The sequence of this T cell receptor beta chain was determined in a study of shared clonotypes between healthy human individuals. Study-wide points: Sampling included only blood; tissue repertoires likely differ. Unshared clonotypes carried lower generation probabilities than those common to all four donors. When naive CD4 clonotypes were compared across a few donors, about 4.9% were shared.

CD8 cells regarded as naive lacked CD45RO, were positively chosen for CCR7, and omitted terminally differentiated effector memory CD45RA+ cells. Trimming cost V 5 bases and J 0 bases, with 17 bases left between them. The CDR3 sequence is 16 residues long. Germline CDR1 reads GTSNPN; CDR2 reads SVGIG (reference sequence). With respect to this clone: The target antigen is unknown.

The material for each subset, its genomic DNA, was split evenly across several immunoSEQ plates. Measured with immunoSEQ multiplex PCR; TCRdb has only the in-frame clones, and not every one. This sample has 450,000 to 700,000 clones, with roughly 95% found just once. This clonotype was sampled from a woman in her 30s in good health. Sequenced: naive CD8+ T cells sorted from blood. This chain joins TRBV30 and TRBJ2-4; no firm D call. The CDR3 loop reads CAWGVGSALAKNIQYF. Written as DNA, the CDR3 is TGTGCCTGGGGAGTTGGGTCAGCCCTAGCCAAAAACATTCAGTACTTC.